This is a list of T cell receptor beta chains from one sample in a study of graft-versus-host responses after intestinal transplantation. Profiling relied on immunoSEQ multiplex PCR, and the TCRdb table lists in-frame clones only, not all of them. Of fewer than 9,500 clones listed, around 74% are singletons. The input for sequencing was ileum tissue, taken about 490 days after intestinal transplant. The receptors here all came from a human patient who received an intestinal transplant, so some T cells may come from the graft donor. CDR3s include the opening cysteine and the closing phenylalanine or tryptophan. D genes are given only for firm matches. Clone size is not always given. Where it is, it says once, few, many or a class for expanded clones.

. | TRBJ1-2 | once | TRBV19 | TGTGCCAGTAGATTGAATGGCTACACCTTC | CASRLNGYTF
. | TRBJ1-1 | . | TRBV6-9 | TGTGCCAGCGGGAGAGGGGCTACCACTGAAGCTTTCTTT | CASGRGATTEAFF
. | TRBJ1-2 | . | TRBV5-1 | TGCGCCAGCAGCAACCCGACCGTCCTTAGGGGCTACACCTTC | CASSNPTVLRGYTF
. | TRBJ2-1 | . | TRBV18 | TGTGCCAGCTCACCACAGAACGGTGGGAATGAGCAGTTCTTC | CASSPQNGGNEQFF
TRBD2 | TRBJ2-1 | . | TRBV6-5 | TGTGCCAGCAGGCTAGCGGAGTACAATGAGCAGTTCTTC | CASRLAEYNEQFF
TRBD1 | TRBJ2-7 | . | TRBV19 | TGTGCCAGTAGTCCCCGGACAGGGGTCTTCAGCCACGAGCAGTACTTC | CASSPRTGVFSHEQYF
. | TRBJ2-4 | . | TRBV14 | TGTGCCAGCAGCCCCGCCGTGGGGTTAGCCAAAAACATTCAGTACTTC | CASSPAVGLAKNIQYF
. | TRBJ1-1 | . | TRBV9 | TGTGCCAGCAGCGTCCGGGGGAACACTGAAGCTTTCTTT | CASSVRGNTEAFF
. | TRBJ2-4 | few | TRBV7-9 | TGTGCCAGCAGGGAAGGGAAGAACATTCAGTACTTC | CASREGKNIQYF
. | TRBJ1-1 | . | TRBV12-5 | TGTGCTAGTGGTTTTCTACACTCGACAGGATTAAACACTGAAGCTTTCTTT | CASGFLHSTGLNTEAFF
. | TRBJ1-4 | . | TRBV5-1 | TGCGCCAGCAGCTTGCAAGTTTCCAATGAAAAACTGTTTTTT | CASSLQVSNEKLFF
TRBD2 | TRBJ2-7 | few | TRBV7-4 | TGTGCCAGCAGCCCCGGGGGGGGGTTCTACGAGCAGTACTTC | CASSPGGGFYEQYF
TRBD1 | TRBJ2-7 | few | TRBV6-5 | TGTGCCACCAACAGGGGGCCCTTCTACGAGCAGTACTTC | CATNRGPFYEQYF
. | TRBJ2-7 | . | TRBV7-9 | TGTGCCAGCAGCGCAGAACCCGGGACACCTCCCTACGAGCAGTACTTC | CASSAEPGTPPYEQYF
TRBD2 | TRBJ2-5 | . | TRBV11-3 | TGTGCCAGCAGCCCCGGGACTAGCGGGAAGGGAGAGACCCAGTACTTC | CASSPGTSGKGETQYF
. | TRBJ2-5 | . | TRBV30 | TGTGCCTGGGGAGTAGGGGGTAGGGGGACCCAGTACTTC | CAWGVGGRGTQYF
. | TRBJ2-6 | . | TRBV6-1 | TGTGCCAGCAGTGGAGCAGGGTTTGGGGCCAACGTCCTGACTTTC | CASSGAGFGANVLTF
TRBD1 | TRBJ2-3 | . | TRBV5-1 | TGCGCCAGCAGCTCGGGACAGGCCCTCACAGATACGCAGTATTTT | CASSSGQALTDTQYF
TRBD2 | TRBJ2-3 | once | TRBV28 | TGTGCCAGCAGACTAGCGGGAGAGGGCACAGATACGCAGTATTTT | CASRLAGEGTDTQYF
TRBD2 | TRBJ2-7 | . | TRBV14 | TGTGCCAGCAGCTCGACTAGCGGGAGGCCCTACGAGCAGTACTTC | CASSSTSGRPYEQYF
. | TRBJ1-1 | . | TRBV6-5 | TGTGCCAGCAGTTACTCCACAGTCCAGGAGGCTTTCTTT | CASSYSTVQEAFF
TRBD2 | TRBJ2-1 | once | TRBV5-1 | TGCGCCAGCAGCTCACGACTAGCGGGCTCTGGAAATGAGCAGTTCTTC | CASSSRLAGSGNEQFF
TRBD2 | TRBJ2-7 | . | TRBV7-9 | TGTGCCAGCAGCTTAGGCGGGAGGGAGGAGCAGTACTTC | CASSLGGREEQYF
. | TRBJ2-4 | . | TRBV7-2 | TGTGCCAGCAGCCCACAAGTGGGGGTCCCAAACATTCAGTACTTC | CASSPQVGVPNIQYF
. | TRBJ2-7 | . | TRBV6-1 | TGTGCCAGCAGTGAACCCGGGCAGGGTGCCTACGAGCAGTACTTC | CASSEPGQGAYEQYF
. | TRBJ1-4 | . | TRBV7-9 | TGTGCCAGCAGCTTAAGAGGGGGGAATGAAAAACTGTTTTTT | CASSLRGGNEKLFF
. | TRBJ1-6 | . | TRBV27 | TGTGCCAGCAGTTTATCCTCCGCGGGTGATTCACCCCTCCACTTT | CASSLSSAGDSPLHF
. | TRBJ1-1 | . | TRBV15 | TGTGCCACCAGCATTCAGGTGAACACTGAAGCTTTCTTT | CATSIQVNTEAFF
TRBD1 | TRBJ1-2 | few | TRBV5-1 | TGCGCCAGCGGGGACAGTAACTATGGCTACACCTTC | CASGDSNYGYTF
. | TRBJ2-3 | . | TRBV18 | TGTGCCAGCTCACCGGGGGGGGCACGAGATACGCAGTATTTT | CASSPGGARDTQYF
TRBD2 | TRBJ2-7 | . | TRBV5-1 | TGCGCCAGCAGCCCCGGACTAGCGGGAGTGGGGGTCGAGCAGTACTTC | CASSPGLAGVGVEQYF
. | TRBJ1-1 | once | TRBV7-8 | TGTGCCAGCAGCTCGATACGCGGGGTTGTGGCTGAAGCTTTCTTT | CASSSIRGVVAEAFF
TRBD1 | TRBJ1-3 | . | TRBV5-6 | TGTGCCAGCAGCTTGGAAGGGGGCGTGGGCTCTGGAAACACCATATATTTT | CASSLEGGVGSGNTIYF
. | TRBJ2-2 | . | TRBV11-3 | TGTGCCAGCAGCCCCAAGGGCCCGACCGGGGAGCTGTTTTTT | CASSPKGPTGELFF
TRBD1 | TRBJ2-2 | . | TRBV7-9 | TGTGCCAGCAGCCAAAGACAGGGGGACACCGGGGAGCTGTTTTTT | CASSQRQGDTGELFF
TRBD1 | TRBJ2-1 | . | TRBV11-3 | TGTGCCAGCAGCTTAGAGCAGGGGGCCGTTAACAATGAGCAGTTCTTC | CASSLEQGAVNNEQFF
. | TRBJ2-5 | few | TRBV5-5 | TGTGCCAGCAGCTTGGCCGGGGAGGTGTCGGAGACCCAGTACTTC | CASSLAGEVSETQYF
. | TRBJ2-1 | . | TRBV27 | TGTGCCAGCAGTCCATGGGACCTTTACAATGAGCAGTTCTTC | CASSPWDLYNEQFF
. | TRBJ1-2 | . | TRBV7-9 | TGTGCCAGCAGCCCCGGTGGCTACACCTTC | CASSPGGYTF
TRBD1 | TRBJ2-2 | . | TRBV11-3 | TGTGCCAGCAGCTTAGACCGGACAGGGAACACCGGGGAGCTGTTTTTT | CASSLDRTGNTGELFF
TRBD1 | TRBJ1-2 | . | TRBV15 | TGTGCCACCAGCAGGGACAGGGCCAGTGGCTACACCTTC | CATSRDRASGYTF
. | TRBJ2-3 | . | TRBV6-6 | TGTGCCAGCAGCCCGACTAGATTAGACACAGATACGCAGTATTTT | CASSPTRLDTDTQYF